Listed here are 8 T cell receptor beta chains from one sample, sequenced in a study of response to subunit inactivated influenza vaccine. One entry per CDR3 protein results from TCRdb running MiXCR on the RT-PCR reads. Of a few hundred thousand distinct CDR3 sequences listed, roughly 15% are singletons. The sample was PBMCs from blood, taken approximately 12 days after vaccination. The receptors were sampled from a man in his fifties or sixties who received an inactivated influenza vaccine.

This clonotype has a handful of counts. This chain connects TRBV7-2 to TRBJ2-3; no reliable D call. The V and J ends lost 5 bases and 2 bases respectively, with 17 bases between them. Germline CDR1 reads SGHTA; CDR2 reads FQGNSA. This CDR3 is 16 amino acids long. The CDR3 sequence: CASSPPRGRATDTQYF. As DNA, the CDR3 is TGTGCCAGCAGCCCCCCTCGCGGTCGGGCCACAGATACGCAGTATTTT.

Ten or more counts support this clonotype. This chain uses TRBV20-1 with TRBJ2-1; no reliable D call. Germline CDR1 DFQATT, CDR2 SNEGSKA (reference sequence). CDR3 length equals 12 residues. Trimming left V 5 bases short and J 7 bases short, with 12 bases between. The CDR3 bases are TGCAGTGCTTCGGTGGGCGTAAATGAGCAGTTCTTC. Translating it yields CSASVGVNEQFF.

This clonotype was observed at least ten times. The gene calls are TRBV12-3 or TRBV12-4 and TRBJ2-3; D gene ambiguous. V lost 2 bases to trimming and J lost 1 base, with 10 bases between them. The CDR3 is 15 residues long. The CDR3 DNA sequence: TGTGCCAGCAGTTTAAGGACCACTGGCACAGATACGCAGTATTTT. It codes for CASSLRTTGTDTQYF.

The chain employs TRBV28 and TRBJ1-1; tentatively, D is TRBD1 (5 bases). This CDR3 has 14 residues. Germline V gene sequence: CDR1 MDHEN, CDR2 SYDVKM. V was cut by 4 bases and J by 1 base, with 10 bases left in between. In nucleotides, the CDR3 is TGTGCCAGCAGTTGGGGACGGGAGAACACTGAAGCTTTCTTT. The encoded protein is CASSWGRENTEAFF.

This clonotype was seen a handful of times. The chain's CDR3 is CASSLGHQNIQYF. The CDR3 DNA is TGTGCCAGCAGTTTGGGACACCAAAACATTCAGTACTTC. The V call is TRBV28, the J call TRBJ2-4; perhaps TRBD1 as D (6 bases). V dropped 3 bases and J dropped 5 bases, with 8 bases sitting between them. This CDR3 contains 13 residues. Germline V gene sequence: CDR1 MDHEN, CDR2 SYDVKM.

This clonotype was counted between two and nine times. This sequence joins TRBV18 and TRBJ1-2; no reliable D call. The CDR3 is made up of 17 amino acids. Germline-derived CDR1 and CDR2 are KGHSH and LQKENI. V lost 2 bases to trimming and J lost 7 bases, with 23 bases between them. This CDR3 is CASSPSIISGEYGGYTF. The CDR3 DNA sequence: TGTGCCAGCTCACCATCAATTATTTCCGGGGAGTACGGTGGCTACACCTTC.

This clonotype has just a few counts. The chain uses TRBV10-3 and TRBJ1-1; the D gene is possibly TRBD1 (6 bases). With 8 bases removed from V and 5 bases from J, the gap between germline ends came to 9 bases. The CDR3 has 11 amino acids. CDR1 is ENHRY and CDR2 is SYGVKD in the germline V gene. The CDR3 region is CAIGQGTEAFF. Here the CDR3 DNA reads TGTGCCATCGGGCAGGGGACTGAAGCTTTCTTT.

The rearrangement links TRBV20-1 to TRBJ1-5; TRBD1 aligns across 7 bases. Germline CDR1 reads DFQATT; CDR2 reads SNEGSKA (reference sequence). V shed 0 bases and J 3 bases; nucleotides not matched to a gene: 5. The CDR3 is 15 amino acids. The CDR3 protein is CSAREATGINQPQHF. The CDR3, as DNA: TGCAGTGCTAGAGAAGCGACAGGGATCAATCAGCCCCAGCATTTT.